These 5 T cell receptor beta chains share one sample of origin, sequenced in a study of identical twins. TCRdb re-analysed the 5' RACE reads in MiXCR, keeping a single row per CDR3 protein. Among hundreds of thousands of distinct CDR3 sequences listed, around 6.1% were seen once. Material: naive T cells sorted from blood. Every receptor here comes from a man aged 18 to 30 in good health.

This clonotype was detected ten times or more. The V and J genes are TRBV12-3 or TRBV12-4 and TRBJ2-5; D remains ambiguous. V was shortened by 6 bases and J by 2 bases, with 13 bases between the two germline ends. The CDR3 consists of 14 residues. Written as DNA, the CDR3 is TGTGCCAGCAGACCCGGTGGAGTTCAAGAGACCCAGTACTTC. This translates into CASRPGGVQETQYF.

The V and J genes are TRBV7-6 and TRBJ2-3; possible D gene TRBD1, 6 bases. The V gene's germline CDR1 is SGHVS and CDR2 FNYEAQ. The V gene lost 3 bases and the J gene lost 4 bases, with 14 bases spanning the gap. The CDR3 sequence is 15 residues long. CDR3 in DNA: TGTGCCAGCAGCTTGCGGCAGGGGTGGTCAGATACGCAGTATTTT. Its translation is CASSLRQGWSDTQYF.

This clonotype showed up just a few times. V usage is TRBV10-3 and J usage is TRBJ2-5; possibly TRBD2 for D (6 bases). CDR3 size: 13 residues. Germline V gene data show CDR1 as ENHRY and CDR2 as SYGVKD. Trimming pared 10 bases from V and 3 bases from J, leaving 15 bases between. The CDR3 DNA follows: TGTGCCACCCGAGGCTCTAGCGAAGAGACCCAGTACTTC. Amino acid sequence: CATRGSSEETQYF.

This clonotype was counted between two and nine times. The J gene is TRBJ2-2, the V gene TRBV27; TRBD2 matches 13 bases. Germline V gene data show CDR1 as MNHEY and CDR2 as SMNVEV (reference sequence). The CDR3 spans 16 residues. The V gene end was trimmed by 3 bases and the J gene end by 6 bases; junction bases not matched to a gene: 4. CDR3 protein: CASSFKLAGGPGELFF. Here the CDR3 DNA reads TGTGCCAGCAGTTTTAAACTAGCGGGAGGGCCCGGGGAGCTGTTTTTT.

This clonotype was observed many times. The chain links TRBV6-1 to TRBJ1-6; D gene uncertain. Trimming cost V 8 bases and J 6 bases, with 14 bases left between them. Germline CDR1 MNHNS, CDR2 SASEGT. This CDR3 is built from 14 residues. The CDR3 protein is CASGASGVNSPLHF. In DNA form, the CDR3 reads TGTGCCAGCGGTGCGTCTGGGGTTAATTCACCCCTCCACTTT.